This T cell receptor beta chain was profiled in a study of early T cells in non-severe SARS-CoV-2 infection. At the level of the study: Chains from this unsorted whole-blood bulk RNA could not be paired. Study results and limitations: VDJdb matches were skewed toward anti-spike CD8 T cell responses.

Individual cDNA molecules each received unique molecular identifiers attached to them. From the 5' RACE reads, TCRdb called clonotypes with MiXCR, one entry per CDR3 protein. The table has some 67,000 distinct CDR3 sequences, about 13% seen once. Trimming cost V 1 base and J 2 bases, with 9 bases left between them. The germline gives CDR1 LGHDT, CDR2 YNNKEL (reference sequence). CDR3 length equals 15 residues. This clonotype was recorded at least ten times. Its cognate antigen is unknown. The specimen sequenced was whole blood. This TCR was recovered from an adult who was a healthcare worker with PCR-confirmed SARS-CoV-2 infection or an uninfected control (not recorded which). The chain couples TRBV3-1 to TRBJ2-1; D is ambiguous. CDR3 DNA sequence: TGTGCCAGCAGCCAAGGCCGGTCCCCCTACAATGAGCAGTTCTTC. Protein: CASSQGRSPYNEQFF.